This record looks at one T cell receptor (beta chain) sequence and its context. Its antigen is unknown. This specimen comes from a study of CD8+ T cells in alopecia areata. The overall study: The percentage of affected scalp area served as the score of severity for treated patients. Whole-study results and caveats: Persistence in scalp and blood during tofacitinib was observed for many expanded lesional clones. Tofacitinib significantly brought down scalp clonality and expanded CD8+ clones among top 100. In scalp samples, resident alphabeta T cells of normal skin are also sequenced.

The treatment is: oral pan-JAK inhibitor, 5-10 mg twice daily. RNA extraction and reverse transcription yielded cDNA as sequencing template. Data came from immunoSEQ multiplex PCR; TCRdb stores just in-frame clones and leaves some out. The sample has 150,000 to 200,000 clones, about 48% seen once; the top ten hold 9.5% to 14%. The receptor's source is a human donor with alopecia areata. The material sequenced was CD8+ T cells sorted from blood, taken at week 24, from a patient treated with tofacitinib.

The CDR3 is CASGLGSYEQYF. CDR3 DNA sequence: TGTGCCAGCGGCCTCGGCTCCTACGAGCAGTACTTC. The chain carries TRBV14 and TRBJ2-7; no clear D. Trimming stripped 8 bases from V and 0 bases from J, with 8 bases between. Germline assignment: CDR1 SGHDN and CDR2 FVKESK. CDR3 length equals 12 residues.